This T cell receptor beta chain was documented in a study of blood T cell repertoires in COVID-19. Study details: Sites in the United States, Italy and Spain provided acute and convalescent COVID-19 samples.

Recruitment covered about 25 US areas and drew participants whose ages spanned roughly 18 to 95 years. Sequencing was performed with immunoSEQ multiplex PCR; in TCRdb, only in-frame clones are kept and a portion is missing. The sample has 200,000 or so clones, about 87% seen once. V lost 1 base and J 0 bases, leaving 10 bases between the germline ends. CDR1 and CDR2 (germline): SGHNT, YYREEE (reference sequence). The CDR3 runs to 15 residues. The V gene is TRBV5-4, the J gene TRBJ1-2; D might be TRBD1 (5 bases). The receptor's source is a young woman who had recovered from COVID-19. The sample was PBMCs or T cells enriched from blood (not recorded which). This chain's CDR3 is CASSLPQGTNYGYTF. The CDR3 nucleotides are TGTGCCAGCAGCTTGCCTCAGGGCACTAACTATGGCTACACCTTC. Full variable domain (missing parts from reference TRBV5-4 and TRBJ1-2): ETGVTQSPTHLIKTRGQQVTLRCSSQSGHNTVSWYQQALGQGPQFIFQYYREEENGRGNFPPRFSGLQFPNYSSELNVNALELDDSALYLCASSLPQGTNYGYTFGSGTRLTVV.